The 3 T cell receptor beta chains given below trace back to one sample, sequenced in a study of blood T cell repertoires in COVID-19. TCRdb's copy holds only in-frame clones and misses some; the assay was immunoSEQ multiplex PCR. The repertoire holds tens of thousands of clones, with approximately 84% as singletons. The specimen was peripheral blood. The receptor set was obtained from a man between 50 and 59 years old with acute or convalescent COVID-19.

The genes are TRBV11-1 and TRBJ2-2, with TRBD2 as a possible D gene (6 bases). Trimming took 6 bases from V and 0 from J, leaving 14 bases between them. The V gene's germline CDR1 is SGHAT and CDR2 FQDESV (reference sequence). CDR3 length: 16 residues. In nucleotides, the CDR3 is TGTGCCAGCAGTTGGGACGGGGGAGCGAACACCGGGGAGCTGTTTTTT. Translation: CASSWDGGANTGELFF.

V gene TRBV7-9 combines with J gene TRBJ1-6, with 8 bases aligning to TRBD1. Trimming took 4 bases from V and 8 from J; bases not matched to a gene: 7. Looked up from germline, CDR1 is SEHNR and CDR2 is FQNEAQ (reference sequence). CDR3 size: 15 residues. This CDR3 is CASSSGQVRDSPLHF. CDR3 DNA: TGTGCCAGCAGCTCGGGACAGGTCAGGGATTCACCCCTCCACTTT.

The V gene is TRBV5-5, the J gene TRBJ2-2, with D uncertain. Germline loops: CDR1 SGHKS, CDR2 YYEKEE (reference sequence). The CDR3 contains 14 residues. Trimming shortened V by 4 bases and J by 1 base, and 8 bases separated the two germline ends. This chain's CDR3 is CASSLDGNTGELFF. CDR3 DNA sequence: TGTGCCAGCAGCCTGGACGGGAACACCGGGGAGCTGTTTTTT.